This T cell receptor (beta chain) was documented in a study of T-cell reconstitution after alpha-beta-depleted transplantation in children. TCRbeta library preparation incorporated unique molecular identifiers. Each CDR3 protein is one row after TCRdb ran MiXCR on the PCR reads. In the table there are more than 550,000 distinct CDR3 sequences, over 9.5% of which are singletons. CDR3 length: 15 residues. Trimming cost V 5 bases and J 5 bases, with 18 bases left between them. The sequence derives from a human donor who donated a stem cell graft to a child with acute myeloid leukemia. The gene calls are TRBV12-3 or TRBV12-4 and TRBJ1-1, with D hard to call. This material consisted of PBMCs from the stem cell graft donor, taken from the stem cell graft. This chain's CDR3 is CASSPRPFGKTEAFF. The CDR3, as DNA: TGTGCCAGCAGTCCCCGACCATTTGGGAAAACTGAAGCTTTCTTT.